The 30 T cell receptor beta chains below were found in one sample sequenced in a study of blood T cells in healthy people across ages. A J-beta primer mix and a sample-barcoded 5' primer were used in a second PCR of about 7 to 12 cycles. TCRdb fed the 5' RACE reads into MiXCR, producing one record per CDR3 protein. The sample has about 1.1 million distinct CDR3 sequences; less than 45% are singletons. Source material: blood. These receptors came from a man younger than 30 in good health.

The genes are TRBV20-1 and TRBJ2-1, with 9 positions matching TRBD2. The CDR3 spans 15 residues. The trim removed 4 bases at V and 1 base at J, leaving 5 bases unmatched. Germline CDR1 reads DFQATT; CDR2 reads SNEGSKA (reference sequence). CDR3 DNA sequence: TGCAGTGCTAATAAAGCGGGGGGATCCTACAATGAGCAGTTCTTC. Its translation is CSANKAGGSYNEQFF.

The J gene is TRBJ2-1, the V gene TRBV9; D is possibly TRBD1 (6 bases). V was shortened by 4 bases and J by 9 bases, with 11 bases between the two germline ends. CDR1 is SGDLS and CDR2 is YYNGEE in the germline V gene. CDR3 size: 12 residues. The CDR3 coding sequence is TGTGCCAGCAGCCAAACAGGGCCTGAGCAGTTCTTC. Translated: CASSQTGPEQFF.

This clonotype was detected only a few times. This chain connects TRBV4-2 to TRBJ2-5; D remains ambiguous. The CDR3 spans 14 residues. Germline CDR1 is LGHNA and CDR2 is YNFKEQ. V lost 4 bases to trimming and J lost 4 bases, with 13 bases between them. The CDR3 here is CASSLPNSRETQYF. CDR3 nucleotide sequence: TGTGCCAGCAGCCTCCCCAACTCTCGAGAGACCCAGTACTTC.

This clonotype came up a few times. This chain joins TRBV6-2 or TRBV6-3 and TRBJ2-1, with D possibly matching TRBD1 (5 bases). This CDR3 region has 15 residues. From germline, CDR1 is MNHEY and CDR2 SVGEGT. Between the trimmed V and J ends, which lost 4 bases and 4 bases, there was a span of 14 bases. CDR3 protein: CASSSGPRVYNEQFF. DNA for the CDR3: TGTGCCAGCAGTTCCGGCCCCAGGGTTTACAATGAGCAGTTCTTC.

This clonotype was seen a few times. The J gene is TRBJ2-1, the V gene TRBV2; TRBD1 aligns across 12 bases. V was pared by 3 bases and J by 8 bases, with 2 bases of the junction left unmatched. CDR1 is SNHLY, CDR2 FYNNEI, per germline. The CDR3 consists of 14 residues. The CDR3 region is CASSEGQGADEQFF. CDR3 coding DNA: TGTGCCAGCAGTGAGGGACAGGGGGCCGATGAGCAGTTCTTC.

This rearrangement joins TRBV29-1 to TRBJ2-7; tentative D call: TRBD1 (5 bases). The CDR3 is 12 residues long. The V end lost 7 bases, the J end lost 3 bases, and 13 bases lay between the germline ends. Germline V lookup: CDR1 SQVTM, CDR2 ANQGSEA. The DNA for the CDR3 is TGCAGCGCAAGGAGAGACAGCTACGAGCAGTACTTC. As protein: CSARRDSYEQYF.

The chain uses TRBV5-1 and TRBJ1-6; D remains ambiguous. The CDR3 spans 16 residues. In germline, CDR1 is SGHRS, CDR2 YFSETQ. V shed 0 bases and J shed 7 bases, with 14 bases lying between them. This CDR3 reads CASSLVGERYNSPLHF. The CDR3 nucleotides read TGCGCCAGCAGCTTGGTCGGGGAGAGGTACAATTCACCCCTCCACTTT.

This chain links TRBV7-2 with TRBJ1-1; 7 positions agree with TRBD1. Losses at the gene ends were 3 bases for V and 2 bases for J; bases not matched to a gene: 9. The germline V gene encodes CDR1 SGHTA and CDR2 FQGNSA. The CDR3 loop spans 16 amino acids. CDR3 DNA sequence: TGTGCCAGCAGCTTCTTGCGGACAGGACATAACACTGAAGCTTTCTTT. Amino acid sequence: CASSFLRTGHNTEAFF. The variable domain in full, with the rest retrieved from reference TRBV7-2 and TRBJ1-1, is GAGVSQSPSNKVTEKGKDVELRCDPISGHTALYWYRQSLGQGLEFLIYFQGNSAPDKSGLPSDRFSAERTGGSVSTLTIQRTQQEDSAVYLCASSFLRTGHNTEAFFGQGTRLTVV.

This clonotype has just a few counts. The rearrangement uses TRBV7-9 and TRBJ1-5; 8 bases fit TRBD1. The CDR3 extends over 17 amino acids. Germline V gives CDR1 SEHNR, CDR2 FQNEAQ (reference sequence). Germline trimming cut 1 base from V and 3 bases from J; bases unmatched to any gene: 8. CDR3 nucleotides: TGTGCCAGCAGCTTAGAACGACAGACAGGGGACAATCAGCCCCAGCATTTT. This sequence encodes CASSLERQTGDNQPQHF.

The J gene is TRBJ1-1, the V gene TRBV29-1; D gene uncertain. Trimming took 3 bases from V and 3 from J, leaving 14 bases between them. CDR1 and CDR2 from the germline V gene are SQVTM and ANQGSEA. The CDR3 runs 14 residues. This CDR3 reads CSVEGNRGDTEAFF. As DNA, the CDR3 is TGCAGCGTTGAGGGTAATCGCGGGGACACTGAAGCTTTCTTT.

The chain is built from TRBV5-1 and TRBJ2-7; TRBD2 matches at 8 bases. V gave up 0 bases and J gave up 7 bases; unmatched junction bases: 9. CDR3 length: 15 amino acids. Germline V gene sequence: CDR1 SGHRS, CDR2 YFSETQ. CDR3 bases: TGCGCCAGCAGCTTGGCCGGGGGGGCGAACAATGAGCAGTACTTC. The encoded protein is CASSLAGGANNEQYF.

The chain has TRBV28 and TRBJ2-2; D is tentatively TRBD1 or TRBD2 (5 bases each). The ends were cut back, 4 bases at V and 1 base at J, with 10 bases in the middle. CDR1 and CDR2 from the germline V gene are MDHEN and SYDVKM. The CDR3 length is 15 residues. DNA for the CDR3: TGTGCCAGCAGTTCCAGGGAGAGGAACACCGGGGAGCTGTTTTTT. Translating it yields CASSSRERNTGELFF.

The chain couples TRBV2 to TRBJ1-2, with 7 bases aligning to TRBD1. V shed 8 bases, J shed 4 bases, and the junction held 7 bases outside the gene matches. This CDR3 contains 13 residues. Germline lookup yields CDR1 SNHLY and CDR2 FYNNEI. The CDR3 sequence is CASDARGFYGYTF. The CDR3 coding sequence is TGTGCCAGCGACGCCAGGGGGTTCTATGGCTACACCTTC.

As concerns this clonotype: The junction departs from the called germline gene at one end, perhaps through a read error. J is TRBJ1-4 and V is TRBV29-1, with 9 bases identical to TRBD1. The germline V gene encodes CDR1 SQVTM and CDR2 ANQGSEA. The CDR3 length is 14 residues. CDR3 nucleotide sequence: TGCAGCGTTACACGACAGGGGGAAGGTGAAGAACTGTTTTTT. This sequence encodes CSVTRQGEGEELFF.

The rearrangement links TRBV6-2 or TRBV6-3 to TRBJ1-1; the D gene is possibly TRBD1 (6 bases). The germline V and J ends were trimmed by 8 bases and 9 bases, with 22 bases remaining between them. CDR1 MNHEY and CDR2 SVGEGT come from the germline V gene. This CDR3 has 14 amino acids. CDR3 DNA: TGTGCCAGCGGTCTTACAAACAGGGCGCTGAAAGCTTTCTTT. Its translation: CASGLTNRALKAFF.

The V gene is TRBV7-2, the J gene TRBJ1-6; 7 nucleotides align to TRBD1. Looked up from germline, CDR1 is SGHTA and CDR2 is FQGNSA. The trim removed 1 base at V and 7 bases at J, leaving 7 bases unmatched. The CDR3 consists of 16 residues. The CDR3 here is CASSLDTRDRNSPLHF. The CDR3 DNA reads as TGTGCCAGCAGCTTAGACACGAGGGACAGAAATTCACCCCTCCACTTT.

The genes are TRBV20-1 and TRBJ1-1, with D uncertain. CDR1 is DFQATT and CDR2 is SNEGSKA in the germline V gene (reference sequence). V was pared by 6 bases and J by 1 base, with 15 bases between. This CDR3 is 14 amino acids long. CDR3 amino acids: CSARSGTKNTEAFF. In DNA, the CDR3 is TGCAGTGCCCGATCAGGTACCAAGAACACTGAAGCTTTCTTT.

This clonotype was found a few times. This chain connects TRBV7-9 to TRBJ2-1, with TRBD1 as a possible D gene (5 bases). The germline V gene has CDR1 SEHNR and CDR2 FQNEAQ (reference sequence). The CDR3 consists of 14 residues. V was shortened by 5 bases and J by 10 bases, with 18 bases between the two germline ends. This chain's CDR3 is CASSPYEAGPEQFF. CDR3 DNA sequence: TGTGCCAGCAGCCCGTATGAGGCAGGGCCAGAGCAGTTCTTC. The variable domain in full, with the rest retrieved from reference TRBV7-9 and TRBJ2-1, is DTGVSQNPRHKITKRGQNVTFRCDPISEHNRLYWYRQTLGQGPEFLTYFQNEAQLEKSRLLSDRFSAERPKGSFSTLEIQRTEQGDSAMYLCASSPYEAGPEQFFGPGTRLTVL.

As for this clonotype: A much larger clone differs from this one at a single base, so this may be a read error. The chain uses TRBV6-6 and TRBJ2-3; 8 bases map to TRBD2. Germline CDR1 is MNHNY and CDR2 is SVGAGI (reference sequence). The CDR3 contains 13 residues. After removal of 8 bases from V and 3 bases from J, the junction contained 4 bases not matched to a gene. CDR3 nucleotide sequence: TGTGCCAGCGGGCGGGGGGCTACAGATACGCAGTATTTT. Translated: CASGRGATDTQYF.

In its sample, this clonotype was seen a few times. This chain joins TRBV7-2 and TRBJ2-2; perhaps TRBD1 as D (5 bases). The CDR3 loop spans 14 amino acids. Germline V gene data show CDR1 as SGHTA and CDR2 as FQGNSA. V was clipped by 4 bases and J by 4 bases, with 10 bases between them. DNA of the CDR3: TGTGCCAGCAGCTCAGGGATGCGCACCGGGGAGCTGTTTTTT. This sequence encodes CASSSGMRTGELFF.

This clonotype was counted only a few times. This rearrangement joins TRBV7-2 to TRBJ1-1; unclear D gene. The CDR3 is 11 residues long. Deletions cut 5 bases from V and 11 bases from J, with 12 bases between. Looked up from germline, CDR1 is SGHTA and CDR2 is FQGNSA. CDR3 sequence: CASSAMYAAFF. CDR3 sequence (DNA): TGTGCCAGCAGCGCTATGTACGCGGCTTTCTTT.

This rearrangement joins TRBV25-1 to TRBJ2-1, with unresolved D. Trimming stripped 9 bases from V and 1 base from J, with 19 bases between. The CDR3 is made up of 16 amino acids. Germline lookup yields CDR1 MGHDK and CDR2 SYGVNS. CDR3 DNA: TGTGCCAGACTCCCTGTTGGCGGACCTTCCTACAATGAGCAGTTCTTC. This codes for CARLPVGGPSYNEQFF. Using reference TRBV25-1 and TRBJ2-1 for the parts outside the CDR3, the full variable domain is EADIYQTPRYLVIGTGKKITLECSQTMGHDKMYWYQQDPGMELHLIHYSYGVNSTEKGDLSSESTVSRIRTEHFPLTLESARPSHTSQYLCARLPVGGPSYNEQFFGPGTRLTVL.

This clonotype occurred a few times. V gene TRBV7-9 combines with J gene TRBJ1-4; 9 bases align to TRBD1. The CDR3 runs to 15 residues. Germline CDR1 SEHNR, CDR2 FQNEAQ (reference sequence). V dropped 3 bases and J dropped 4; count of bases not matched to a gene: 3. CDR3 coding DNA: TGTGCCAGCAGCTTCGGGGACAGGGTTAATGAAAAACTGTTTTTT. Translation: CASSFGDRVNEKLFF.

The chain uses TRBV7-9 and TRBJ1-1; D is ambiguous. V lost 5 bases, J lost 8 bases, and 18 bases lay in between. The CDR3 has 14 residues. Germline V lookup: CDR1 SEHNR, CDR2 FQNEAQ (reference sequence). CDR3 sequence (DNA): TGTGCCAGCAGCCGCGGTATGACCTCCCAAGAAGCTTTCTTT. Translated: CASSRGMTSQEAFF.

This clonotype was detected only once. This sequence joins TRBV7-2 and TRBJ2-7; D is perhaps TRBD1 (6 bases). In germline, CDR1 is SGHTA, CDR2 FQGNSA. V was shortened by 4 bases and J by 7 bases, with 20 bases between the two germline ends. This CDR3 region has 15 residues. CDR3 residues: CASSSDRRETNEQYF. CDR3 sequence (DNA): TGTGCCAGCAGCTCCGACAGGCGAGAGACGAATGAGCAGTACTTC.

The V gene is TRBV11-3, the J gene TRBJ2-1; D ambiguous. There are 13 residues in the CDR3. CDR1 and CDR2 (germline): SGHNT, YENEEA. V was cut by 2 bases and J by 8 bases, with 10 bases left in between. CDR3 sequence reads: CASSLSATDEQFF. In DNA form, the CDR3 reads TGTGCCAGCAGCTTATCAGCGACGGATGAGCAGTTCTTC.

The V call is TRBV7-2, the J call TRBJ1-2; possible D gene TRBD1, 5 bases. This CDR3 region has 14 residues. V lost 7 bases and J lost 5, with 17 bases in between. In germline, CDR1 is SGHTA, CDR2 FQGNSA. The CDR3 bases are TGTGCCAGCAAAACCGGGACGGAACCTTATGGCTACACCTTC. This encodes CASKTGTEPYGYTF.

This clonotype has only a few counts. Here the CDR3 DNA reads TGTGCCACCAGTTCGGACAGGAGCTACTATGGCTACACCTTC. It codes for CATSSDRSYYGYTF. The chain carries TRBV24-1 and TRBJ1-2; TRBD1 matches 7 bases. The CDR3 consists of 14 residues. The V and J ends lost 6 bases and 3 bases, in that order; junction bases with no gene match: 6. Germline CDR1 KGHDR, CDR2 SFDVKD.

This chain joins TRBV27 and TRBJ2-3; D ambiguous. This CDR3 region has 14 residues. Germline CDR1 MNHEY, CDR2 SMNVEV (reference sequence). V was pared by 3 bases and J by 5 bases, with 12 bases between. This CDR3 reads CASSFRSLGDTQYF. The CDR3 DNA reads as TGTGCCAGCAGTTTTCGGTCCCTCGGAGATACGCAGTATTTT.

This clonotype appeared a few times. V gene TRBV29-1 combines with J gene TRBJ2-5; D might be TRBD1 (6 bases). V lost 7 bases and J 3 bases, leaving 12 bases between the germline ends. This CDR3 contains 12 residues. The V gene's germline CDR1 is SQVTM and CDR2 ANQGSEA. The CDR3 nucleotides read TGCAGCGGACTACAGGGAAAAGAGACCCAGTACTTC. As protein: CSGLQGKETQYF.